Detailed here is one TCR beta chain. The antigen is unknown. Timing groups of about 4 and about 12 weeks for second doses were pooled. This record comes from a study of T cell responses to AZD1222 COVID-19 vaccine. The data were produced by immunoSEQ multiplex PCR, yet TCRdb's version contains in-frame clones alone and is incomplete. The sample yields around 170,000 clones, 80% to 95% seen once. Germline values: CDR1 LGHDT, CDR2 YNNKEL (reference sequence). V was trimmed by 1 base and J by 9 bases, leaving 16 bases between them. The CDR3 has 16 amino acids. Study results and limitations: Donors in the cohort were predominantly white British and more often female, and clonal diversity was possibly underestimated. Distributed over spike, vaccine-associated CD4 TCRs predominated at 160-218 and 743-854.

The V gene is TRBV3-1 (or the pseudogene TRBV3-2), the J gene TRBJ1-6, with D maybe TRBD1 (5 bases). Here the sequenced sample was peripheral blood, taken 28 days after the second AZD1222 dose. The receptor was isolated from an adult who received the AZD1222 COVID-19 vaccine. The CDR3 nucleotides read TGTGCCAGCAGCCAAGCCACACGGGGCTTGGGTTCACCCCTCCACTTT. Its translation is CASSQATRGLGSPLHF.